This TCR beta chain was sequenced in a study of T cell responses to AZD1222 COVID-19 vaccine. This clone is a singleton in its sample. Trimming removed 3 bases at V and 4 bases at J, with 11 bases between. Germline V CDR1 and CDR2: LNHDA, SQIVND (reference sequence). The CDR3 runs to 14 residues. Only in-frame clones appear in the TCRdb table, and some are missing; sequencing was by immunoSEQ multiplex PCR. The data hold 100,000 to 150,000 clones, with around 85% observed a single time. The sample here was peripheral blood, taken 28 days after the second AZD1222 dose. The TCR originated in an adult who received the AZD1222 COVID-19 vaccine. The chain has TRBV19 and TRBJ2-3; D is perhaps TRBD2 (6 bases). CDR3 in amino acids: CASSIPGLPDTQYF. The CDR3 region has the DNA TGTGCCAGTAGTATCCCGGGACTCCCAGATACGCAGTATTTT.